Listed below are T cell receptor beta chains from one sample, sequenced in a study of shared clonotypes between healthy human individuals. Using immunoSEQ multiplex PCR, the repertoire was profiled, and TCRdb retains in-frame clones only, with some absent. The data contain more than 850,000 clones, about 84% of them singletons. The sample consisted of memory CD4+ T cells from PBMCs. The origin of the receptors is a man between 18 and 35 years old in good health. Some clones in this sample may be carry-over from other donors' samples. The CDR3 runs from the conserved cysteine through the conserved F or W. The D gene is left open where the match is weak. Only part of the rows carry a size: once, few, many, or a class if the clone is expanded.

D	J	V	length	size	CDR3	DNA
TRBD2	TRBJ2-1	TRBV6-5	15	NA	CASSYSLAGYNEQFF	TGTGCCAGCAGTTACTCGCTAGCGGGTTACAATGAGCAGTTCTTC
NA	TRBJ2-7	TRBV14	11	NA	CASSQVAEQYF	TGTGCCAGCAGCCAAGTCGCCGAGCAGTACTTC
NA	TRBJ2-5	TRBV10-3	15	NA	CAISESRGSQETQYF	TGTGCCATCAGTGAGTCGAGGGGATCCCAAGAGACCCAGTACTTC
TRBD1	TRBJ1-5	TRBV30	15	NA	CAWSGGQGVRQPQHF	TGTGCCTGGAGTGGGGGACAGGGGGTGCGGCAGCCCCAGCATTTT
TRBD2	TRBJ2-7	TRBV7-6	17	NA	CASSLALLAGVVHEQYF	TGTGCCAGCAGCTTAGCGCTACTAGCGGGAGTGGTCCACGAGCAGTACTTC
TRBD2	TRBJ2-1	TRBV2	15	NA	CASTRTSGSYNEQFF	TGTGCCAGCACCCGCACTAGCGGGAGCTACAATGAGCAGTTCTTC
NA	TRBJ1-1	TRBV7-2	14	NA	CASSRSLQFREAFF	TGTGCCAGCAGCCGATCATTACAGTTTCGAGAAGCTTTCTTT
NA	TRBJ2-2	TRBV5-8	16	NA	CASSLKTNLNTGELFF	TGTGCCAGCAGCTTGAAAACCAATCTAAACACCGGGGAGCTGTTTTTT
TRBD2	TRBJ2-7	TRBV7-3	15	NA	CASSSGLAGVAEQYF	TGTGCCAGCAGCTCGGGACTAGCGGGAGTTGCCGAGCAGTACTTC
TRBD1	TRBJ2-7	TRBV28	16	NA	CASRESTGTGAYEQYF	TGTGCCAGCAGGGAGAGCACCGGGACAGGGGCCTACGAGCAGTACTTC
TRBD2	TRBJ2-5	TRBV6-1	12	many	CASSVAGETQYF	TGTGCCAGCAGTGTAGCGGGAGAGACCCAGTACTTC
NA	TRBJ1-2	TRBV18	16	once	CASSPPRTGKPYGYTF	TGTGCCAGCTCACCACCCCGGACGGGAAAGCCCTATGGCTACACCTTC
NA	TRBJ1-2	TRBV4-2	13	NA	CASNVGGNYGYTF	TGTGCCAGCAACGTTGGCGGAAACTATGGCTACACCTTC